One T cell receptor (beta chain) is described in this entry. Antigen specificity is unknown. These data belong to a study of shared clonotypes between healthy human individuals. Selected positively for CCR7 and CD45RO-negative, naive CD8 cells excluded terminally differentiated effector memory CD45RA+ cells. Clones were sequenced by immunoSEQ multiplex PCR, and TCRdb holds only the in-frame ones, with some missing. The sample holds 2 million or so clones, about 95% seen once. Study results and caveats: Shared clonotypes: about 4.6% naive CD4, around 3.5% naive CD8, less than 2.5% memory CD4, 0.4% memory CD8.

Germline V gene lookup returns CDR1 LGHNA and CDR2 YNFKEQ. The V and J ends lost 4 bases and 7 bases respectively, with 11 bases between them. CDR3 length: 13 amino acids. The V call is TRBV4-2, the J call TRBJ2-1; D gene ambiguous. The origin of this receptor is a man younger than 35 in good health. Material: naive CD8+ T cells sorted from blood. Here the CDR3 DNA reads TGTGCCAGCAGCCGTGGGATTAATAATGAGCAGTTCTTC. Residues: CASSRGINNEQFF.